What follows are 27 T cell receptor beta chains derived from one specimen sequenced in a study of blood T cells in healthy people across ages. Then a second PCR, running roughly 7 to 11 cycles, was carried out with a sample-barcoded 5' primer and a J-beta primer mix. TCRdb itself ran the 5' RACE reads through MiXCR, one entry per CDR3 protein. Here the sample spans over 300,000 distinct CDR3 sequences, roughly half being singletons. The sequencing sample was made of blood. These receptors all come from a man aged 55 to 70 in good health.

This chain uses TRBV3-1 with TRBJ2-7; 7 bases line up with TRBD2. This CDR3 comprises 14 residues. CDR1 is LGHDT and CDR2 is YNNKEL in the germline V gene (reference sequence). After removal of 4 bases from V and 9 bases from J, the junction contained 12 bases not matched to a gene. The CDR3 sequence: CASSPTPAAGVQYF. Here the CDR3 DNA reads TGTGCCAGCAGCCCCACACCGGCGGCGGGAGTGCAGTACTTC.

The chain carries TRBV20-1 and TRBJ1-5; possibly TRBD1 for D (5 bases). CDR1 and CDR2 (germline): DFQATT, SNEGSKA (reference sequence). V lost 7 bases, J lost 3 bases, and 16 bases lay in between. This CDR3 has 14 amino acids. CDR3 region: CSVTMGGNNQPQHF. In nucleotides, the CDR3 is TGCAGTGTCACAATGGGGGGTAACAATCAGCCCCAGCATTTT.

This clonotype was detected only once. V and J are TRBV7-9 and TRBJ1-3; TRBD1 matches at 8 bases. The CDR3 extends over 14 amino acids. V was clipped by 4 bases and J by 2 bases; unmatched bases: 1. The V gene's germline CDR1 is SEHNR and CDR2 FQNEAQ (reference sequence). In DNA form, the CDR3 reads TGTGCCAGCAGCTCGACAGGGGCTGGAAACACCATATATTTT. Its translation: CASSSTGAGNTIYF.

This clonotype showed up many times. The DNA for the CDR3 is TGTGCCAGCAGCTCGGACAGGGCGGGTGGCTACACCTTC. Its translation is CASSSDRAGGYTF. The J gene is TRBJ1-2, the V gene TRBV7-3; TRBD1 agrees at 8 bases. The CDR3 loop spans 13 amino acids. Per the germline V gene, CDR1 is SGHTA and CDR2 is FQGTGA. J gave up 7 bases and V 4 bases, and 5 bases lay outside the gene matches.

Remarks on this clonotype: A much larger clone differs from this one at a single base, so this may be a read error. The J gene is TRBJ2-5, the V gene TRBV5-1, with D tentatively TRBD2 (6 bases). The ends were cut back, 5 bases at V and 4 bases at J, with 15 bases in the middle. This CDR3 comprises 14 residues. Germline loops: CDR1 SGHRS, CDR2 YFSETQ. The CDR3 is CASRGGIIGETQYF. The CDR3 DNA sequence: TGCGCCAGCAGGGGGGGAATCATTGGAGAGACCCAGTACTTC.

Turning to this clonotype: No DNA is shown, since the ends of the CDR3 on it are uncertain; the CDR3 is the one TCRdb lists. The chain carries TRBV7-2 and TRBJ2-7; the DNA was not compared with TRBD2, the D call given in the table. 15 amino acids form the CDR3, both terminal residues included. The germline V gene has CDR1 SGHTA and CDR2 FQGNSA. CDR3 in amino acids: CASSLIGLVAGGAYF.

This clonotype was seen many times. This clone may be a read error of a much larger clone one base away. The V and J genes are TRBV5-1 and TRBJ2-5; 10 bases are shared with TRBD2. Looked up from germline, CDR1 is SGHRS and CDR2 is YFSETQ. Trimming removed 2 bases from V and 11 bases from J; junction bases left unmatched: 9. The CDR3 is 14 residues long. This chain's CDR3 is CASSFRTSGNEQYF. The CDR3 bases are TGCGCCAGCAGCTTTAGGACTAGCGGTAATGAGCAGTACTTC.

Concerning this clonotype: The junction shows a germline mismatch at one end, possibly a read error. This chain joins TRBV6-1 and TRBJ2-7; weak D call: TRBD2 (5 bases). CDR1 MNHNS and CDR2 SASEGT come from the germline V gene. The CDR3 consists of 14 residues. DNA of the CDR3: TGTGCCAGCAGTGAAGCCTCTAGCTCCTACGAACAGTACTTC. It codes for CASSEASSSYEQYF.

The table lists this clonotype with a few counts. J is TRBJ2-7 and V is TRBV10-3, with a possible D match to TRBD1 (7 bases). V shed 11 bases and J shed 2 bases, with 10 bases lying between them. The CDR3 length is 11 residues. The germline V gene encodes CDR1 ENHRY and CDR2 SYGVKD. The CDR3 DNA reads TGTGCCGCGGGACAGACCTACGAGCAGTACTTC. Encoded protein: CAAGQTYEQYF.

In this sample, this clonotype turned up a few times. The chain combines TRBV29-1 with TRBJ2-5, with D perhaps matching TRBD1 (5 bases). Trimming cost V 7 bases and J 3 bases, with 18 bases left between them. The germline V gene encodes CDR1 SQVTM and CDR2 ANQGSEA. CDR3 length: 14 residues. CDR3 region: CSASQRGREETQYF. CDR3 nucleotides: TGCAGCGCCTCCCAAAGGGGCAGGGAAGAGACCCAGTACTTC.

The V and J genes are TRBV20-1 and TRBJ2-7; D is ambiguous. This CDR3 is 14 amino acids long. V was pared by 3 bases and J by 2 bases, with 14 bases between. CDR1 and CDR2 (germline): DFQATT, SNEGSKA (reference sequence). This CDR3 is CSASIGRMPYEQYF. CDR3 DNA: TGCAGTGCTAGTATTGGACGAATGCCCTACGAGCAGTACTTC.

This clonotype was counted at least ten times. This chain connects TRBV9 to TRBJ2-1; no clear D. V was pared by 2 bases and J by 0 bases, with 9 bases between. The CDR3 loop spans 15 amino acids. Germline CDR1 SGDLS, CDR2 YYNGEE. CDR3 amino acids: CASSVDPSSYNEQFF. CDR3 bases: TGTGCCAGCAGCGTGGACCCTAGCTCCTACAATGAGCAGTTCTTC.

This clonotype was recorded many times. The rearrangement joins TRBV20-1 to TRBJ2-5; D ambiguous. CDR1 is DFQATT and CDR2 is SNEGSKA in the germline V gene (reference sequence). The CDR3 extends over 13 amino acids. V was clipped by 4 bases and J by 0 bases, with 9 bases between them. This chain's CDR3 is CSATALNQETQYF. CDR3 DNA: TGCAGTGCTACGGCTCTAAACCAAGAGACCCAGTACTTC.

The chain uses TRBV29-1 and TRBJ2-1; no clear D gene. The germline V and J ends were trimmed by 7 bases and 10 bases, with 14 bases remaining between them. CDR3 length: 11 residues. Germline V CDR1 and CDR2: SQVTM, ANQGSEA. The CDR3 bases are TGCAGCGGCCTCGTCTTGGGGGAGCAGTTCTTC. Protein product: CSGLVLGEQFF.

V usage is TRBV6-4 and J usage is TRBJ2-1; TRBD2 matches 7 bases. Per germline, CDR1 MRHNA and CDR2 SNTAGT. This CDR3 contains 13 residues. In DNA form, the CDR3 reads TGTGCGACCTCGGGGGGATCCTACAATGAGCAGTTCTTC. Translating gives CATSGGSYNEQFF.

This chain connects TRBV6-2 or TRBV6-3 to TRBJ2-5; no reliable D call. The ends were cut back, 7 bases at V and 11 bases at J, with 20 bases in the middle. The germline V gene has CDR1 MNHEY and CDR2 SVGEGT. This CDR3 contains 13 residues. CDR3 in amino acids: CASTNPPSGPQYF. The CDR3 DNA reads as TGTGCCAGCACCAACCCCCCCTCCGGACCTCAGTACTTC.

This clonotype occurred many times. The V call is TRBV7-2, the J call TRBJ2-7, with 8 bases that match TRBD2. Germline values: CDR1 SGHTA, CDR2 FQGNSA. Germline trimming cut 1 base from V and 0 bases from J; bases unmatched to any gene: 5. The CDR3 contains 16 residues. The CDR3 DNA reads TGTGCCAGCAGCTTAGAGGCGGGGGGCGTCTCCTACGAGCAGTACTTC. It codes for CASSLEAGGVSYEQYF.

In its sample, this clonotype was seen a few times. The J gene is TRBJ2-3, the V gene TRBV10-3; 9 bases fit TRBD1. The CDR3 runs 12 residues. With 10 bases clipped from V and 3 bases from J, the junction kept 2 bases outside the gene matches. The germline gives CDR1 ENHRY, CDR2 SYGVKD. CDR3 protein: CATGQGTDTQYF. The CDR3 bases are TGTGCCACCGGACAGGGGACAGATACGCAGTATTTT.

This clonotype was recorded a few times. V usage is TRBV6-6 and J usage is TRBJ2-3; 13 bases map to TRBD2. This CDR3 is 17 amino acids long. Germline CDR1 is MNHNY and CDR2 is SVGAGI (reference sequence). Germline trimming cut 2 bases from V and 5 bases from J; bases unmatched to any gene: 7. The CDR3 DNA is TGTGCCAGCAGTTACCCCCCAGGGACTAGCGGGGAAGATACGCAGTATTTT. It translates to CASSYPPGTSGEDTQYF.

On this clonotype: This may come from a read error, since a much larger clone is one base off. The chain recombines TRBV5-1 with TRBJ2-1, with D tentatively TRBD1 (5 bases). The CDR3 is made up of 14 amino acids. V lost 4 bases and J 10 bases, leaving 18 bases between the germline ends. CDR1 SGHRS and CDR2 YFSETQ come from the germline V gene. CDR3 sequence reads: CASSQEGVSYEQFF. CDR3 nucleotides: TGCGCCAGCAGCCAGGAAGGGGTTTCCTACGAGCAGTTCTTC.

The chain employs TRBV4-2 and TRBJ2-1; D unresolved. Germline-derived CDR1 and CDR2 are LGHNA and YNFKEQ. The CDR3 runs 13 residues. Trimming removed 4 bases at V and 4 bases at J, with 8 bases between. The chain's CDR3 is CASSRESYNEQFF. The CDR3 DNA reads TGTGCCAGCAGCCGAGAGTCATACAATGAGCAGTTCTTC.

Only a few counts were recorded for this clonotype. The V call is TRBV15, the J call TRBJ2-3; D call uncertain. Between the trimmed V and J ends, which lost 0 bases and 4 bases, there was a span of 5 bases. Germline CDR1 and CDR2: LNHNV and YYDKDF (reference sequence). This CDR3 region has 13 residues. The CDR3 DNA reads as TGTGCCACCAGCAGAGATCTACCAGATACGCAGTATTTT. Amino acids: CATSRDLPDTQYF.

The chain recombines TRBV28 with TRBJ2-4; 10 nucleotides match TRBD1. Germline CDR1 is MDHEN and CDR2 is SYDVKM. The CDR3 extends over 17 amino acids. V gave up 5 bases and J gave up 1 base; unmatched junction bases: 8. CDR3 sequence (DNA): TGTGCCAGCAGTCCGGCCAGACAGGGGGCCGCCAAAAACATTCAGTACTTC. This translates into CASSPARQGAAKNIQYF.

This clonotype was recorded at least ten times. The V call is TRBV7-2, the J call TRBJ2-5; D possibly corresponds to TRBD2 (6 bases). Germline V gene data show CDR1 as SGHTA and CDR2 as FQGNSA. The V and J ends lost 2 bases and 11 bases respectively, with 15 bases between them. CDR3 length equals 13 residues. The CDR3 nucleotides read TGTGCCAGCAGCTTACGGGAGATAGGAGAGCAGTACTTC. It yields the protein CASSLREIGEQYF.

V usage is TRBV5-6 and J usage is TRBJ2-3, with 9 bases that match TRBD2. Trimming took 4 bases from V and 4 from J; bases not matched to a gene: 13. Germline CDR1 is SGHDT and CDR2 is YYEEEE. The CDR3 runs to 17 residues. CDR3 bases: TGTGCCAGCAGCCCCCGTCGGAGCGGGAGGTCGCCAGATACGCAGTATTTT. Residues: CASSPRRSGRSPDTQYF.

As regards this clonotype: Being one base from a much bigger clone, this may be a read error. DNA of the CDR3: TGCGCCAGCAGCTGGAGGACAGGGGGCAGTGAGACCCAGTACTTC. This translates into CASSWRTGGSETQYF. The J gene is TRBJ2-5, the V gene TRBV5-1; 11 nucleotides align to TRBD1. This CDR3 spans 15 amino acids. The V gene's germline CDR1 is SGHRS and CDR2 YFSETQ. V shed 3 bases, J shed 5 bases, and the junction held 6 bases outside the gene matches.

This clonotype was counted at least ten times. V is TRBV11-3 and J is TRBJ2-3; 8 bases agree with TRBD1. The V segment lost 5 bases and the J segment 10 bases; nucleotides outside the gene matches: 14. The germline V gene has CDR1 SGHNT and CDR2 YENEEA. This CDR3 comprises 15 residues. The CDR3 is CASSPSGTGLQAQYF. CDR3 bases: TGTGCCAGCAGCCCCTCCGGGACAGGTCTTCAGGCGCAGTATTTT.